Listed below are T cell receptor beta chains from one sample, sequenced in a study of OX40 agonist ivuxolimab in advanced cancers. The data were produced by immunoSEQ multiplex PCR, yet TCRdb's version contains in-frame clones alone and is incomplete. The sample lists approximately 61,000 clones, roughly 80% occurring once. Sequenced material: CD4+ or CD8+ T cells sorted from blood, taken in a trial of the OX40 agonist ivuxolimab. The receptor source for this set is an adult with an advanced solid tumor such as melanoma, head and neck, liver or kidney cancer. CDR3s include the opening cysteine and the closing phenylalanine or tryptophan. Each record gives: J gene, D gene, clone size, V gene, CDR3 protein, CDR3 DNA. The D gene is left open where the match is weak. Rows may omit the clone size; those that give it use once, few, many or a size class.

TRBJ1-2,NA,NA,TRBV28,CASSLSRGGGYTF,TGTGCCAGCAGTCTATCACGGGGTGGTGGCTACACCTTC
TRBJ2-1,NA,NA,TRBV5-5,CASSLAPSDYNEQFF,TGTGCCAGCAGCTTGGCCCCATCGGACTACAATGAGCAGTTCTTC
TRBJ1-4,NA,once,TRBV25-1,CASSKGQLNEKLFF,TGTGCCAGCAGTAAGGGGCAGTTAAATGAAAAACTGTTTTTT
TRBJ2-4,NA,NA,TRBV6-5,CASSRVAVGGVQYF,TGTGCCAGCAGCCGCGTAGCGGTGGGAGGAGTTCAGTACTTC
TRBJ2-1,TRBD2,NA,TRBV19,CASSTLAALRNEQFF,TGTGCCAGTAGTACCCTAGCGGCCCTAAGGAATGAGCAGTTCTTC
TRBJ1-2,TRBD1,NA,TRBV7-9,CASSPTGTVDHYTF,TGTGCCAGCAGCCCCACAGGGACAGTGGACCACTACACCTTC
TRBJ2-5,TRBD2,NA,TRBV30,CAWSVPAGAETQYF,TGTGCCTGGAGTGTACCGGCGGGAGCGGAGACCCAGTACTTC
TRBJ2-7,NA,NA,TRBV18,CASSKALREQYF,TGTGCCAGCTCAAAGGCCTTACGGGAGCAGTACTTC
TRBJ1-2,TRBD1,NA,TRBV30,CAWSPQGGYGYTF,TGTGCCTGGAGTCCCCAGGGGGGATATGGCTACACCTTC
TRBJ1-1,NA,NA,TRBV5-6,CASSFLGGTEAFF,TGTGCCAGCAGCTTCTTGGGAGGGACTGAAGCTTTCTTT
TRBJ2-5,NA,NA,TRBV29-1,CSVRWGTEETQYF,TGCAGCGTGCGGTGGGGGACCGAAGAGACCCAGTACTTC
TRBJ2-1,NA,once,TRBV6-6,CASSYSRERPYNEQFF,TGTGCCAGCAGTTACTCGCGGGAAAGGCCCTACAATGAGCAGTTCTTC
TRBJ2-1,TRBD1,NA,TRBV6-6,CASSDQGEREQFF,TGTGCCAGCAGTGATCAGGGGGAGCGGGAGCAGTTCTTC
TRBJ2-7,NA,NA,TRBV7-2,CASSLGIGIDEQYF,TGTGCCAGCAGCTTAGGTATAGGGATCGACGAGCAGTACTTC
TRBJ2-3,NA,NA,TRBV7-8,CASSLVFYVDTQYF,TGTGCCAGCAGCTTAGTCTTCTACGTAGATACGCAGTATTTT
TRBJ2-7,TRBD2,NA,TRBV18,CASSPGTSGYEQYF,TGTGCCAGCTCCCCCGGGACTAGCGGATACGAGCAGTACTTC
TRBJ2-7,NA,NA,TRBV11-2,CASSRDRSAYEQYF,TGTGCCAGCAGCAGAGACAGGTCCGCTTACGAGCAGTACTTC
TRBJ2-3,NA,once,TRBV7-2,CASSLAGISTDTQYF,TGTGCCAGCAGCTTAGCGGGGATAAGCACAGATACGCAGTATTTT
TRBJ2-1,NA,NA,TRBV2,CASGIFSSYNEQFF,TGTGCCAGCGGCATCTTCAGCTCCTACAATGAGCAGTTCTTC
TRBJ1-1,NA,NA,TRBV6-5,CASSLTLVGNTEAFF,TGTGCCAGCAGTCTAACCCTCGTAGGGAACACTGAAGCTTTCTTT
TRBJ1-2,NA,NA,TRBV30,CAWSVSGRNTF,TGTGCCTGGAGTGTGTCAGGGCGAAACACCTTC
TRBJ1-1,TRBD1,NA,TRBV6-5,CASRKQGKNTEAFF,TGTGCCAGCAGAAAACAGGGGAAGAACACTGAAGCTTTCTTT
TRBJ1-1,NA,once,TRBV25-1,CASSEYKMRVGTEAFF,TGTGCCAGCAGTGAATATAAGATGAGGGTTGGGACTGAAGCTTTCTTT
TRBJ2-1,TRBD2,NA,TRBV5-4,CASSFRGRGYNEQFF,TGTGCCAGCAGCTTTCGTGGGAGGGGCTACAATGAGCAGTTCTTC
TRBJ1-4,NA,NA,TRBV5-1,CASSRTSVGTNEKLFF,TGCGCCAGCAGCCGTACTTCGGTCGGGACTAATGAAAAACTGTTTTTT
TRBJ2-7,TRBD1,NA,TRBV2,CASGDRVLYYEQYF,TGTGCCAGCGGTGACAGGGTTCTTTATTACGAGCAGTACTTC
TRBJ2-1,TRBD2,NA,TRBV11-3,CASSSFLGLALNEQFF,TGTGCCAGCAGCTCCTTCTTAGGACTAGCGTTGAATGAGCAGTTCTTC
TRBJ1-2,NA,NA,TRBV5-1,CASSLWEGKDGYTF,TGCGCCAGCAGCTTGTGGGAGGGTAAGGATGGCTACACCTTC
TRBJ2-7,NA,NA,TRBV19,CASRFRESYEQYF,TGTGCCAGCCGTTTTCGGGAGTCCTACGAGCAGTACTTC
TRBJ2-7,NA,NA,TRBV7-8,CASSLRRGPYEQYF,TGTGCCAGCAGCTTAAGGCGTGGACCTTACGAGCAGTACTTC
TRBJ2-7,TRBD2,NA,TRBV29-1,CSVHLAGGNYEQYF,TGCAGCGTTCACTTAGCGGGAGGTAACTACGAGCAGTACTTC
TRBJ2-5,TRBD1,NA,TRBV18,CASSPNPGGQGTMNF,TGTGCCAGCTCACCGAACCCGGGGGGACAGGGAACAATGAACTTC
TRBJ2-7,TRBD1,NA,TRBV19,CATRTGGDEQYF,TGTGCCACCAGGACAGGGGGCGACGAGCAGTACTTC
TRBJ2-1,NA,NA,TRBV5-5,CASSSVLDSYNEQFF,TGTGCCAGCAGCTCGGTACTCGACTCCTACAATGAGCAGTTCTTC
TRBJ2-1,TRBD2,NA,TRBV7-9,CASSLSGRLNEQFF,TGTGCCAGCAGCTTGAGCGGGAGGCTTAATGAGCAGTTCTTC
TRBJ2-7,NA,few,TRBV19,CASSIVQGGEQYF,TGTGCCAGTAGTATAGTACAGGGCGGCGAGCAGTACTTC
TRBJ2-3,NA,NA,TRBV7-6,CASSFLGTPGRDTQYF,TGTGCCAGCAGCTTCTTGGGGACACCAGGGCGGGATACGCAGTATTTT
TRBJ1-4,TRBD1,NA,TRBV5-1,CASSPRAQGQGYEKLFF,TGCGCCAGCAGCCCGAGGGCGCAGGGACAGGGTTATGAAAAACTGTTTTTT
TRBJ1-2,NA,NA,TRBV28,CASSSGSGTPYGYTF,TGTGCCAGCAGTTCGGGCTCGGGGACACCTTATGGCTACACCTTC
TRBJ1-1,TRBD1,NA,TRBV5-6,CASSRDRETEAFF,TGTGCCAGCAGCCGGGACAGAGAAACTGAAGCTTTCTTT
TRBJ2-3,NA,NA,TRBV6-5,CASSYRQESTDTQYF,TGTGCCAGCAGTTACCGACAGGAGAGCACAGATACGCAGTATTTT
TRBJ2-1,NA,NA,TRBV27,CASSLHSNNEQFF,TGTGCCAGCAGTTTGCACTCGAACAATGAGCAGTTCTTC
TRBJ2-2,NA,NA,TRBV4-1,CASSQETLLTGELFF,TGCGCCAGCAGCCAAGAGACTCTCCTCACCGGGGAGCTGTTTTTT
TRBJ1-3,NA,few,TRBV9,CASSVDANERNTIYF,TGTGCCAGCAGCGTAGACGCCAACGAGCGAAACACCATATATTTT
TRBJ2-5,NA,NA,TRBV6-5,CASSRAYQETQYF,TGTGCCAGCAGCCGGGCCTACCAAGAGACCCAGTACTTC
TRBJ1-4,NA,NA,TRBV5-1,CASSLGQIINEKLFF,TGCGCCAGCAGCCTGGGACAAATAATTAATGAAAAACTGTTTTTT
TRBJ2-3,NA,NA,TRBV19,CASSGRTPNTQYF,TGTGCCAGTTCGGGTCGAACCCCGAATACGCAGTATTTT
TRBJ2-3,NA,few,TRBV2,CASIRAPGVDTQYF,TGTGCCAGCATCAGGGCCCCGGGGGTGGATACGCAGTATTTT
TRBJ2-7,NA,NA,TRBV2,CASAGTGGGYEQYF,TGTGCCAGCGCGGGGACCGGAGGGGGCTACGAGCAGTACTTC
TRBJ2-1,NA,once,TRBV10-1,CASGQGWENEQFF,TGCGCCAGCGGGCAGGGATGGGAGAATGAGCAGTTCTTC
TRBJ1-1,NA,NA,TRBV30,CAWSVQGQNTEAFF,TGTGCCTGGAGTGTACAGGGCCAGAACACTGAAGCTTTCTTT
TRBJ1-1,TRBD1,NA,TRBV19,CASSMGRGTEAFF,TGTGCCAGTAGTATGGGCAGGGGGACTGAAGCTTTCTTT
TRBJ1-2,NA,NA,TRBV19,CASSRLLYGYTF,TGTGCCAGTAGTAGGCTTCTCTATGGCTACACCTTC
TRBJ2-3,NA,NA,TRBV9,CASSVGSTTDTQYF,TGTGCCAGCAGCGTAGGTAGTACCACAGATACGCAGTATTTT
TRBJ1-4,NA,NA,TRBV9,CASSVGAGNEKLFF,TGTGCCAGCAGCGTGGGCGCAGGTAATGAAAAACTGTTTTTT
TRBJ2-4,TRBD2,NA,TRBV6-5,CASKTTGLAGGGVYF,TGTGCCAGCAAAACTACAGGACTAGCGGGAGGGGGGGTTTACTTC
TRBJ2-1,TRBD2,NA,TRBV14,CASSQGLAGIYSYNEQFF,TGTGCCAGCAGCCAAGGACTAGCGGGTATTTATTCCTACAATGAGCAGTTCTTC
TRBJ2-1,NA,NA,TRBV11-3,CASSLWGGQANEQFF,TGTGCCAGCAGTTTGTGGGGGGGACAGGCCAATGAGCAGTTCTTC
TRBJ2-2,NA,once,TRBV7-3,CASSLEGELFF,TGTGCCAGCAGCTTAGAGGGGGAGCTGTTTTTT